The 32 T cell receptor beta chains presented below share a single source sample, sequenced in a study of shared clonotypes between healthy human individuals. The data were produced by immunoSEQ multiplex PCR, yet TCRdb's version contains in-frame clones alone and is incomplete. Counted here are 2 million to 3 million clones, over 85% occurring once; the ten biggest clones make up approximately 0.37%. Material for sequencing was naive CD4+ T cells from PBMCs. Described subset: CD45RA+ positively selected. The origin of the receptors is a man aged 18 to 30 in good health. Some clones in this sample may be carry-over from other donors' samples.

V is TRBV7-2 and J is TRBJ2-4; D perhaps matches TRBD2 (6 bases). CDR1 is SGHTA, CDR2 FQGNSA, per germline. The length of the CDR3 is 18 residues. V gave up 5 bases and J gave up 1 base, with 21 bases separating them. CDR3 nucleotide sequence: TGTGCCAGCAGCCCCATGCTCATCGCGGGGTCTGCCAAAAACATTCAGTACTTC. Translating gives CASSPMLIAGSAKNIQYF.

The V gene is TRBV9, the J gene TRBJ2-4; D assignment may be TRBD1 or TRBD2 (5 bases each). Trimming removed 2 bases at V and 9 bases at J, with 15 bases between. The CDR3 is 14 amino acids. Germline V gene lookup returns CDR1 SGDLS and CDR2 YYNGEE. CDR3 sequence (DNA): TGTGCCAGCAGCGTCGCTGGGACCGAGGGCATTCAGTACTTC. Translated, it gives CASSVAGTEGIQYF.

The chain employs TRBV27 and TRBJ2-1; TRBD1 is a possible D gene (5 bases). The CDR3 loop spans 17 amino acids. V was cut by 6 bases and J by 0 bases, with 18 bases left in between. CDR1 and CDR2 (germline): MNHEY, SMNVEV (reference sequence). CDR3 DNA: TGTGCCAGCAGCCCTGGGCTGGGGCTTAGCTCCTACAATGAGCAGTTCTTC. Protein sequence: CASSPGLGLSSYNEQFF.

The V call is TRBV7-3, the J call TRBJ2-7; no firm D call. The CDR3 runs 12 residues. V was trimmed by 5 bases and J by 3 bases, leaving 8 bases between them. Germline V CDR1 and CDR2: SGHTA, FQGTGA. CDR3 in DNA: TGTGCCAGCAGCCCTCCTGTCTACGAGCAGTACTTC. This gives the protein CASSPPVYEQYF.

This clone was detected only once. V and J are TRBV2 and TRBJ1-6, with D perhaps matching TRBD1 (5 bases). CDR1 and CDR2 (germline): SNHLY, FYNNEI. Trimming took off 3 bases at V and 7 bases at J, with 10 bases between the two ends. There are 14 residues in the CDR3. CDR3 coding DNA: TGTGCCAGCAGTGAGATGAGGGGAAATTCACCCCTCCACTTT. It codes for CASSEMRGNSPLHF.

The chain combines TRBV5-1 with TRBJ2-7; the match to TRBD2 covers 7 bases. The CDR3 has 15 amino acids. Germline CDR1 SGHRS, CDR2 YFSETQ. V trimming: 4 bases; J trimming: 1 base; junction bases outside the gene matches: 8. This CDR3 reads CASSLAGVGSYEQYF. CDR3 nucleotides: TGCGCCAGCAGCCTGGCGGGGGTAGGGTCCTACGAGCAGTACTTC.

Of note for this clone: Other DNA variants within this sample encode the same CDR3. The CDR3 DNA reads TGCAGCGTTGGTCACACCGGGGAGCTGTTTTTT. It yields the protein CSVGHTGELFF. The V and J genes are TRBV29-1 and TRBJ2-2; D is ambiguous. The ends were cut back, 4 bases at V and 3 bases at J, with 3 bases in the middle. The CDR3 spans 11 residues. Germline CDR1 reads SQVTM; CDR2 reads ANQGSEA.

The V call is TRBV28, the J call TRBJ1-5; D may be TRBD1 (5 bases). The germline V gene has CDR1 MDHEN and CDR2 SYDVKM. The CDR3 is 15 residues long. The V end lost 2 bases, the J end lost 3 bases, and 11 bases lay between the germline ends. The CDR3 nucleotides are TGTGCCAGCAGTTTAACGGGACGCCTCAATCAGCCCCAGCATTTT. It yields the protein CASSLTGRLNQPQHF.

The chain carries TRBV7-2 and TRBJ1-5; D remains ambiguous. Germline V CDR1 and CDR2: SGHTA, FQGNSA. The CDR3 spans 14 residues. Trimming stripped 3 bases from V and 2 bases from J, with 8 bases between. The CDR3: CASSLWEGNQPQHF. In DNA form, the CDR3 reads TGTGCCAGCAGCTTGTGGGAGGGCAATCAGCCCCAGCATTTT.

V is TRBV5-6 and J is TRBJ1-1; D is undetermined. V dropped 0 bases and J dropped 3 bases, with 15 bases sitting between them. Germline values: CDR1 SGHDT, CDR2 YYEEEE. The CDR3 consists of 16 residues. CDR3 region: CASSLEAGFADTEAFF. The CDR3, as DNA: TGTGCCAGCAGCTTGGAGGCTGGGTTTGCGGACACTGAAGCTTTCTTT.

This chain joins TRBV10-3 and TRBJ2-5, with D unresolved. The J call could be wrong; TRBJ2-7 is a better fit for the DNA end. The length of the CDR3 is 16 residues. Germline CDR1 and CDR2: ENHRY and SYGVKD. CDR3 in DNA: TGTGCCATCAGTGTTGCCCGGCAGTCCGACCTATACGAGCAGTACTTC. This sequence encodes CAISVARQSDLYEQYF.

This clone has only a few counts. The chain joins TRBV30 to TRBJ1-1; D is uncertain. Germline V lookup: CDR1 GTSNPN, CDR2 SVGIG (reference sequence). The CDR3 has 14 amino acids. Trimming shortened V by 1 base and J by 4 bases, and 13 bases separated the two germline ends. The CDR3 DNA sequence: TGTGCCTGGAGTGGTATTAGTCCCACCACTGAAGCTTTCTTT. Translation: CAWSGISPTTEAFF.

V is TRBV5-5 and J is TRBJ2-3, with no clear D. The V gene's germline CDR1 is SGHKS and CDR2 YYEKEE (reference sequence). The V gene lost 4 bases and the J gene lost 3 bases, with 12 bases spanning the gap. The CDR3 consists of 14 residues. The CDR3, as DNA: TGTGCCAGCAGCCCCGGAGTCGGGACAGATACGCAGTATTTT. It codes for CASSPGVGTDTQYF.

The V call is TRBV7-6, the J call TRBJ2-7, with D possibly matching TRBD2 (5 bases). Germline loops: CDR1 SGHVS, CDR2 FNYEAQ. The CDR3 loop spans 13 amino acids. Trimming removed 2 bases at V and 5 bases at J, with 10 bases between. Here the CDR3 reads CASSLYWENEQYF. The CDR3 DNA reads as TGTGCCAGCAGCTTATATTGGGAGAACGAGCAGTACTTC.

J is TRBJ2-7 and V is TRBV28; weak D call: TRBD2 (5 bases). Trimming cost V 7 bases and J 3 bases, with 13 bases left between them. The germline V gene has CDR1 MDHEN and CDR2 SYDVKM. The CDR3 totals 13 residues. CDR3 region: CASTGEGRYEQYF. As DNA, the CDR3 is TGTGCCAGCACAGGAGAGGGCCGCTACGAGCAGTACTTC.

This clone came up a few times. The chain employs TRBV30 and TRBJ1-1; D is ambiguous. CDR1 is GTSNPN, CDR2 SVGIG, per germline (reference sequence). Trimming cost V 6 bases and J 10 bases, with 30 bases left between them. The CDR3 length is 16 residues. The CDR3: CACKHRSAAKSSGAFF. The CDR3 DNA sequence: TGTGCCTGTAAACATCGATCGGCAGCAAAGAGTTCAGGAGCTTTCTTT.

This sequence joins TRBV11-2 and TRBJ2-3; perhaps TRBD1 as D (5 bases). The CDR3 has 14 residues. The germline V gene encodes CDR1 SGHAT and CDR2 FQNNGV. The germline V and J ends were trimmed by 1 base and 2 bases, with 7 bases remaining between them. The DNA for the CDR3 is TGTGCCAGCAGCTTAGGACAGTCCACAGATACGCAGTATTTT. Its translation is CASSLGQSTDTQYF.

The chain combines TRBV6-5 with TRBJ2-1; 8 positions agree with TRBD2. With 8 bases clipped from V and 6 bases from J, the junction kept 6 bases outside the gene matches. The CDR3 spans 13 residues. CDR1 is MNHEY and CDR2 is SVGAGI in the germline V gene. The CDR3 region has the DNA TGTGCCAGCTGCGGGAGGTTTGGCAATGAGCAGTTCTTC. This sequence encodes CASCGRFGNEQFF.

V and J are TRBV2 and TRBJ1-5; unclear D gene. Germline CDR1 and CDR2: SNHLY and FYNNEI. The V end lost 4 bases, the J end lost 11 bases, and 18 bases lay between the germline ends. The CDR3 is 14 amino acids. CDR3 region: CASSAFGVDSTQHF. DNA for the CDR3: TGTGCCAGCAGTGCCTTTGGGGTCGATAGTACCCAGCATTTT.

The rearrangement joins TRBV2 to TRBJ1-1; the D gene is possibly TRBD1 (5 bases). Trimming shortened V by 8 bases and J by 1 base, and 11 bases separated the two germline ends. The CDR3 is 13 amino acids. CDR1 SNHLY and CDR2 FYNNEI come from the germline V gene. CDR3 sequence reads: CASLRGTNTEAFF. CDR3 DNA: TGTGCCAGCCTTAGGGGAACGAACACTGAAGCTTTCTTT.

With regard to this clone: The sample has other DNA sequences that encode this CDR3 too. The V and J genes are TRBV28 and TRBJ1-5, with 9 bases aligning to TRBD1. V was pared by 6 bases and J by 6 bases, with 3 bases of the junction left unmatched. Germline CDR1 MDHEN, CDR2 SYDVKM. The CDR3 extends over 13 amino acids. The CDR3 here is CASSLTGGQPQHF. The DNA of the CDR3 is TGTGCCAGCAGCCTGACAGGGGGTCAGCCCCAGCATTTT.

This clone appeared a single time. The J gene is TRBJ1-1, the V gene TRBV7-2; TRBD1 matches 8 bases. Germline-derived CDR1 and CDR2 are SGHTA and FQGNSA. The J segment lost 7 bases and the V segment lost 3 bases, leaving 4 bases of the junction unmatched. The CDR3 is 13 residues long. The CDR3 DNA reads as TGTGCCAGCAGCTTGGACAGGGTTCGTGAAGCTTTCTTT. This translates into CASSLDRVREAFF.

With regard to this clone: At the DNA level, this CDR3 is encoded by other sequences in the same sample as well. The chain recombines TRBV18 with TRBJ1-4, with 8 bases that match TRBD1. CDR3 length: 15 amino acids. Trimming at V came to 3 bases and at J to 7 bases, leaving 7 bases not matched to a gene. Germline CDR1 reads KGHSH; CDR2 reads LQKENI. DNA for the CDR3: TGTGCCAGCTCACCTCCTGGACAGGGCGGTGAAAAACTGTTTTTT. Translating gives CASSPPGQGGEKLFF.

This CDR3 is CASRWGGAGVGEQYF. CDR3 in DNA: TGTGCCAGCAGGTGGGGGGGCGCGGGAGTCGGCGAGCAGTACTTC. This chain links TRBV7-9 with TRBJ2-7, with TRBD2 as a possible D gene (7 bases). CDR3 size: 15 residues. Between the trimmed V and J ends, which lost 6 bases and 6 bases, there was a span of 21 bases. The germline V gene has CDR1 SEHNR and CDR2 FQNEAQ (reference sequence).

The chain is built from TRBV4-1 and TRBJ2-7; D perhaps matches TRBD1 (6 bases). CDR3 size: 18 residues. Trimming took 1 base from V and 1 from J, leaving 20 bases between them. The V gene's germline CDR1 is MGHRA and CDR2 YSYEKL. As DNA, the CDR3 is TGCGCCAGCAGCCAAGCCACAACCCGTGGACAGACGTCCTACGAGCAGTACTTC. This gives the protein CASSQATTRGQTSYEQYF.

In this sample, this clone turned up once. The chain is built from TRBV28 and TRBJ2-7; 7 nucleotides match TRBD1. The ends lost 7 bases at V and 9 bases at J; junction bases unmatched: 9. Germline V gives CDR1 MDHEN, CDR2 SYDVKM. The CDR3 has 12 amino acids. This CDR3 reads CASNIGGLGQYF. The CDR3 coding sequence is TGTGCCAGCAATATAGGGGGCCTGGGGCAGTACTTC.

This chain joins TRBV7-8 and TRBJ1-1; D call uncertain. The CDR3 length is 14 residues. V was cut by 5 bases and J by 0 bases, with 10 bases left in between. Germline CDR1 SGHVS, CDR2 FQNEAQ. CDR3 bases: TGTGCCAGCAGCCCCAATTCAGTGAACACTGAAGCTTTCTTT. Its translation is CASSPNSVNTEAFF.

The chain has TRBV10-2 and TRBJ2-3; a possible D gene is TRBD1 (6 bases). Germline-derived CDR1 and CDR2 are WSHSY and SAAADI. The V and J ends lost 7 bases and 0 bases respectively, with 11 bases between them. This CDR3 has 14 amino acids. CDR3 loop: CASKDRLSTDTQYF. The CDR3 DNA sequence: TGCGCCAGCAAGGACAGACTCAGCACAGATACGCAGTATTTT.

V usage is TRBV27 and J usage is TRBJ2-7; no clear D. The CDR3 loop spans 11 amino acids. Germline CDR1 MNHEY, CDR2 SMNVEV (reference sequence). V lost 7 bases to trimming and J lost 6 bases, with 10 bases between them. Written as DNA, the CDR3 is TGTGCCAGCACCCCCCCAGCCGAGCAGTACTTC. Amino acids: CASTPPAEQYF.

The chain uses TRBV5-1 and TRBJ2-2; perhaps TRBD2 as D (5 bases). The germline gives CDR1 SGHRS, CDR2 YFSETQ. The V and J ends lost 4 bases and 7 bases respectively, with 17 bases between them. The CDR3 has 15 residues. CDR3 DNA: TGCGCCAGCAGCCCCCTCGGGGTGACCGGCGGGGAGCTGTTTTTT. Translating gives CASSPLGVTGGELFF. Combining the CDR3 with reference TRBV5-1 and TRBJ2-2 gives the whole variable domain KAGVTQTPRYLIKTRGQQVTLSCSPISGHRSVSWYQQTPGQGLQFLFEYFSETQRNKGNFPGRFSGRQFSNSRSEMNVSTLELGDSALYLCASSPLGVTGGELFFGEGSRLTVL.

This clone has just one count. The chain has TRBV14 and TRBJ2-7; either TRBD1 or TRBD2 may supply D (5 bases each). Germline values: CDR1 SGHDN, CDR2 FVKESK. This CDR3 spans 14 amino acids. Trimming removed 4 bases at V and 5 bases at J, with 15 bases between. CDR3 sequence: CASSPGGHSDEQYF. The CDR3 DNA is TGTGCCAGCAGCCCCGGAGGACATTCGGACGAGCAGTACTTC.

As concerns this clone: Other DNA variants within this sample encode the same CDR3. The chain recombines TRBV5-4 with TRBJ2-5; TRBD1 matches 12 bases. This CDR3 is 15 amino acids long. Germline V lookup: CDR1 SGHNT, CDR2 YYREEE (reference sequence). With V trimmed by 4 bases and J by 5 bases, 6 bases remained unmatched. The CDR3: CASSTGTGGEETQYF. The DNA of the CDR3 is TGTGCCAGCAGCACCGGGACAGGGGGCGAGGAGACCCAGTACTTC.